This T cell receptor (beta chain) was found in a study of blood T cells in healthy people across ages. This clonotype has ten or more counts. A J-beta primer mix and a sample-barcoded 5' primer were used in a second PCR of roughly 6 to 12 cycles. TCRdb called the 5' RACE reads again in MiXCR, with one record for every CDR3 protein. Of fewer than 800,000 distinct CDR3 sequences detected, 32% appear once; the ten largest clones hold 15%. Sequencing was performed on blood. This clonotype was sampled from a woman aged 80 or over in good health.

DNA for the CDR3: TGTGCCAGCAGTGAGACCTACGGGGGAGATACGCAGTATTTT. It translates to CASSETYGGDTQYF. V is TRBV2 and J is TRBJ2-3; the D gene is possibly TRBD2 (6 bases). The CDR3 spans 14 residues. Trimming left V 3 bases short and J 5 bases short, with 12 bases between. Per germline, CDR1 SNHLY and CDR2 FYNNEI.